One sample yielded the 29 T cell receptor beta chains listed below, sequenced in a study of somatic mutations in cytotoxic T cells in rheumatoid arthritis. The repertoire was sequenced with immunoSEQ multiplex PCR; TCRdb's copy has only in-frame clones and lacks some. The table includes approximately 20,000 clones, around 81% detected once. The sample consisted of CD8+ T cells sorted from blood. The source is a man between 18 and 35 years old with rheumatoid arthritis.

Of note for this clone: The junction shows a germline mismatch at one end, possibly a read error. The rearrangement uses TRBV7-9 and TRBJ2-5; perhaps TRBD2 as D (5 bases). From germline, CDR1 is SEHNR and CDR2 FQNEAQ (reference sequence). This CDR3 has 12 amino acids. The CDR3 DNA sequence: TGTGCCAGCAGCCCTTTGGAGACTAAAAAGGACTTC. The encoded protein is CASSPLETKKDF.

J is TRBJ2-6 and V is TRBV14; D is unclear. Germline CDR1 SGHDN, CDR2 FVKESK. The CDR3 loop spans 14 amino acids. Trimming pared 4 bases from V and 4 bases from J, leaving 8 bases between. The CDR3 spells CASSLSYGANVLTF. The CDR3 nucleotides read TGTGCCAGCAGCCTATCTTACGGGGCCAACGTCCTGACTTTC.

The chain's CDR3 is CASSLGQGFYGYTF. The CDR3 DNA sequence: TGTGCCAGCAGCTTGGGACAGGGTTTCTATGGCTACACCTTC. The rearrangement uses TRBV5-6 and TRBJ1-2, with 7 bases lining up with TRBD1. The CDR3 runs 14 residues. CDR1 is SGHDT, CDR2 YYEEEE, per germline. Losses at the gene ends were 0 bases for V and 4 bases for J; bases not matched to a gene: 3.

The count of this clone is one. The chain employs TRBV30 and TRBJ2-2; no clear D gene. The CDR3 is 14 amino acids. Germline loops: CDR1 GTSNPN, CDR2 SVGIG (reference sequence). V was shortened by 5 bases and J by 0 bases, with 10 bases between the two germline ends. CDR3: CAWARLANTGELFF. The CDR3 DNA sequence: TGTGCCTGGGCTCGGCTGGCGAACACCGGGGAGCTGTTTTTT.

This chain uses TRBV29-1 with TRBJ1-2; D is undetermined. V lost 2 bases, J lost 6 bases, and 10 bases lay in between. CDR3 size: 12 residues. Germline assignment: CDR1 SQVTM and CDR2 ANQGSEA. CDR3 protein: CSVESWPHGYTF. The CDR3 DNA is TGCAGCGTTGAATCCTGGCCTCATGGCTACACCTTC.

This rearrangement joins TRBV4-3 to TRBJ2-6; D is possibly TRBD1 (5 bases). This CDR3 comprises 18 residues. Germline V gene data show CDR1 as LGHNA and CDR2 as YSLEER. V shed 1 base and J shed 0 bases, with 13 bases lying between them. The DNA of the CDR3 is TGCGCCAGCAGCCAAGTGCCAGGGTCGGCCTCTGGGGCCAACGTCCTGACTTTC. Amino acid sequence: CASSQVPGSASGANVLTF.

This chain connects TRBV4-3 to TRBJ2-7; D gene ambiguous. From germline, CDR1 is LGHNA and CDR2 YSLEER. This CDR3 has 16 amino acids. Deletions cut 3 bases from V and 2 bases from J, with 17 bases between. Here the CDR3 DNA reads TGCGCCAGCAGCCAGGCCCGAGGTTTGGGAACCTACGAGCAGTACTTC. It codes for CASSQARGLGTYEQYF.

V and J are TRBV6-5 and TRBJ1-1, with TRBD1 as a possible D gene (5 bases). The CDR3 consists of 15 residues. V lost 3 bases to trimming and J lost 4 bases, with 15 bases between them. Germline loops: CDR1 MNHEY, CDR2 SVGAGI. The CDR3 reads CASSYFGFGGTEAFF. The CDR3 DNA reads as TGTGCCAGCAGTTATTTTGGGTTTGGGGGCACTGAAGCTTTCTTT.

V is TRBV18 and J is TRBJ2-7; TRBD2 matches 10 bases. Germline CDR1 is KGHSH and CDR2 is LQKENI. With 2 bases clipped from V and 3 bases from J, the junction kept 7 bases outside the gene matches. The CDR3 loop spans 16 amino acids. Here the CDR3 reads CASSPVPSGGFYEQYF. In DNA form, the CDR3 reads TGTGCCAGCTCACCAGTTCCTAGCGGGGGTTTCTACGAGCAGTACTTC.

The chain is built from TRBV5-4 and TRBJ1-1, with TRBD1 identical over 7 bases. Germline trimming cut 0 bases from V and 0 bases from J; bases unmatched to any gene: 5. The length of the CDR3 is 16 residues. Germline CDR1 and CDR2: SGHNT and YYREEE (reference sequence). Here the CDR3 DNA reads TGTGCCAGCAGCTTGGGGGGTGGGACAGTGAACACTGAAGCTTTCTTT. It encodes CASSLGGGTVNTEAFF.

The chain employs TRBV6-5 and TRBJ1-1; the D is unclear. The CDR3 is 12 residues long. V was clipped by 4 bases and J by 5 bases, with 8 bases between them. From germline, CDR1 is MNHEY and CDR2 SVGAGI. The CDR3 sequence: CASSFLGTEAFF. The CDR3 bases are TGTGCCAGCAGTTTTTTGGGGACTGAAGCTTTCTTT.

The chain carries TRBV27 and TRBJ2-7; 10 bases are a match to TRBD2. This CDR3 comprises 18 residues. The germline CDR1 and CDR2 sequences are MNHEY and SMNVEV (reference sequence). V shed 2 bases, J shed 6 bases, and the junction held 16 bases outside the gene matches. The CDR3 protein is CASSLILAGGILLGEQYF. DNA for the CDR3: TGTGCCAGCAGTTTAATTTTAGCGGGGGGCATTCTTTTGGGCGAGCAGTACTTC.

The rearrangement links TRBV6-1 to TRBJ2-7; the D gene is possibly TRBD1 (5 bases). Germline lookup yields CDR1 MNHNS and CDR2 SASEGT. The CDR3 is made up of 14 amino acids. Trimming stripped 3 bases from V and 0 bases from J, with 9 bases between. The DNA of the CDR3 is TGTGCCAGCAGTGACAGGGCGAGCTCCTACGAGCAGTACTTC. Protein product: CASSDRASSYEQYF.

This sequence joins TRBV7-9 and TRBJ2-1, with TRBD2 matching over 10 bases. The CDR3 sequence is 13 residues long. Germline V lookup: CDR1 SEHNR, CDR2 FQNEAQ (reference sequence). Unmatched junction bases numbered 9, after V lost 4 bases and J lost 15 bases. The CDR3 region has the DNA TGTGCCAGCAGCTCCGAGACTAGCGGGCGAAGGTTCTTC. It encodes CASSSETSGRRFF.

CDR3 sequence reads: CASSAKSGGPTGELFF. CDR3 DNA sequence: TGTGCCAGCTCCGCGAAAAGCGGGGGGCCCACCGGGGAGCTGTTTTTT. This rearrangement joins TRBV18 to TRBJ2-2, with 9 bases matching TRBD2. Germline values: CDR1 KGHSH, CDR2 LQKENI. The CDR3 has 16 amino acids. Trimming removed 6 bases from V and 4 bases from J; junction bases left unmatched: 9.

The J gene is TRBJ2-5, the V gene TRBV5-4; TRBD1 is a possible D gene (5 bases). Judging by the DNA end, TRBJ2-7 fits better; the J call may be wrong. Germline lookup yields CDR1 SGHNT and CDR2 YYREEE (reference sequence). The CDR3 runs 11 residues. The CDR3 sequence: CASRDISEQYF. The CDR3 DNA is TGTGCCAGCAGGGACATCTCCGAGCAGTACTTC.

The gene calls are TRBV10-2 and TRBJ1-3; perhaps TRBD1 as D (6 bases). The germline gives CDR1 WSHSY, CDR2 SAAADI. V lost 7 bases to trimming and J lost 0 bases, with 22 bases between them. This CDR3 has 18 amino acids. Here the CDR3 DNA reads TGCGCCAGCAAGGCGAGGGGGGACGCCCGACACTCTGGAAACACCATATATTTT. Translated, it gives CASKARGDARHSGNTIYF.

The chain recombines TRBV27 with TRBJ1-4; possibly TRBD1 for D (5 bases). Looked up from germline, CDR1 is MNHEY and CDR2 is SMNVEV (reference sequence). The V end lost 5 bases, the J end lost 6 bases, and 10 bases lay between the germline ends. CDR3 size: 13 residues. The CDR3 sequence: CASSPQGDEKLFF. CDR3 sequence (DNA): TGTGCCAGCAGTCCGCAGGGAGATGAAAAACTGTTTTTT.

The J gene is TRBJ1-2, the V gene TRBV7-9; D ambiguous. In germline, CDR1 is SEHNR, CDR2 FQNEAQ (reference sequence). Deletions cut 4 bases from V and 0 bases from J, with 12 bases between. The CDR3 consists of 15 residues. CDR3 nucleotides: TGTGCCAGCAGCTGGACGGTGAACTCTAACTATGGCTACACCTTC. Its translation is CASSWTVNSNYGYTF.

The J gene is TRBJ2-7, the V gene TRBV13; D uncertain. The V end was cut by 2 bases, the J end by 3 bases, with 11 bases between. The CDR3 length is 14 residues. CDR1 and CDR2 (germline): PRHDT, FYEKMQ (reference sequence). The CDR3 sequence: CASSLSDTNYEQYF. The CDR3 DNA follows: TGTGCCAGCAGCTTATCGGATACGAACTACGAGCAGTACTTC.

The V call is TRBV30, the J call TRBJ2-3; TRBD2 aligns across 10 bases. Germline assignment: CDR1 GTSNPN and CDR2 SVGIG (reference sequence). This CDR3 region has 16 residues. Trimming removed 0 bases from V and 4 bases from J; junction bases left unmatched: 7. The CDR3 nucleotides read TGTGCCTGGAGTGTAACAGCGGGGGGGCCCGCAGATACGCAGTATTTT. Translation gives CAWSVTAGGPADTQYF.

The chain combines TRBV29-1 with TRBJ2-7; D might be TRBD1 or TRBD2, each matching 5 bases. Germline V gene data show CDR1 as SQVTM and CDR2 as ANQGSEA. The CDR3 spans 14 residues. Trimming pared 0 bases from V and 2 bases from J, leaving 11 bases between. CDR3 residues: CSVEDRDGTYEQYF. The CDR3 DNA sequence: TGCAGCGTTGAAGATCGGGACGGTACCTACGAGCAGTACTTC.

This chain connects TRBV4-1 to TRBJ2-7; the D is unclear. Germline V gives CDR1 MGHRA, CDR2 YSYEKL. CDR3 length: 15 amino acids. V lost 1 base and J 3 bases, leaving 13 bases between the germline ends. The CDR3 protein is CASSQVKVENYEQYF. The CDR3 DNA reads as TGCGCCAGCAGCCAAGTAAAGGTGGAGAACTACGAGCAGTACTTC.

The V and J genes are TRBV4-1 and TRBJ2-7; D is perhaps TRBD1 (5 bases). The CDR3 loop spans 13 amino acids. From germline, CDR1 is MGHRA and CDR2 YSYEKL. V was pared by 3 bases and J by 3 bases, with 9 bases between. CDR3 nucleotides: TGCGCCAGCAGCCACAGGGTCGGCTACGAGCAGTACTTC. Translating it yields CASSHRVGYEQYF.

The chain combines TRBV4-1 with TRBJ2-2; no reliable D call. Germline assignment: CDR1 MGHRA and CDR2 YSYEKL. This CDR3 comprises 13 residues. V was pared by 6 bases and J by 8 bases, with 13 bases between. This chain's CDR3 is CASRNIRAGELFF. In nucleotides, the CDR3 is TGCGCCAGCAGGAATATTCGAGCGGGGGAGCTGTTTTTT.

J is TRBJ2-3 and V is TRBV28, with D unresolved. The CDR3 spans 13 residues. Germline-derived CDR1 and CDR2 are MDHEN and SYDVKM. Deletions cut 4 bases from V and 0 bases from J, with 5 bases between. In DNA, the CDR3 is TGTGCCAGCAGTTGGGGTAGCACAGATACGCAGTATTTT. Its translation is CASSWGSTDTQYF.

This chain uses TRBV7-8 with TRBJ1-6; D is unresolved. There are 16 residues in the CDR3. The germline gives CDR1 SGHVS, CDR2 FQNEAQ. Trimming stripped 5 bases from V and 4 bases from J, with 15 bases between. The CDR3 DNA is TGTGCCAGCAGCCGGACCGGCAGTAGTTATAATTCACCCCTCCACTTT. Its translation is CASSRTGSSYNSPLHF.

V usage is TRBV30 and J usage is TRBJ2-3; unclear D gene. Germline V gene data show CDR1 as GTSNPN and CDR2 as SVGIG (reference sequence). The CDR3 has 11 residues. V lost 6 bases and J 2 bases, leaving 6 bases between the germline ends. The CDR3 reads CACDPTDTQYF. The CDR3 DNA reads TGTGCCTGTGACCCCACAGATACGCAGTATTTT. Using reference TRBV30 and TRBJ2-3 for the parts outside the CDR3, the full variable domain is SQTIHQWPATLVQPVGSPLSLECTVEGTSNPNLYWYRQAAGRGLQLLFYSVGIGQISSEVPQNLSASRPQDRQFILSSKKLLLSDSGFYLCACDPTDTQYFGPGTRLTVL.

V usage is TRBV5-4 and J usage is TRBJ2-3, with 8 bases lining up with TRBD2. Germline V CDR1 and CDR2: SGHNT, YYREEE (reference sequence). V was pared by 2 bases and J by 2 bases, with 4 bases of the junction left unmatched. The CDR3 runs to 15 residues. CDR3: CASSFYGGATDTQYF. The CDR3 DNA reads TGTGCCAGCAGCTTTTACGGGGGGGCCACAGATACGCAGTATTTT.